These 18 T cell receptor beta chains share one sample of origin, sequenced in a study of a mutant IDH1 vaccine in newly diagnosed glioma. Time point in this sample: week 11, during vaccination. Each vaccine dose was 300 ug of mutant IDH1 20-mer peptide, with topical imiquimod. Their recognized antigens are unknown. The assay was immunoSEQ multiplex PCR, and TCRdb's table has in-frame clones only and misses some. The repertoire consists of around 60,000 clones, with 84% occurring once and the leading ten covering approximately 8.3%. The specimen comprised PBMCs, sampled from a glioma patient whose treatment included an IDH1 peptide vaccine. The receptors stem from a woman between 50 and 59 years old with glioma.

The genes are TRBV9 and TRBJ1-4, with D uncertain. The CDR3 has 16 residues. CDR1 and CDR2 from the germline V gene are SGDLS and YYNGEE. V was cut by 0 bases and J by 4 bases, with 13 bases left in between. The CDR3 protein is CASSVGSGRFNEKLFF. CDR3 nucleotide sequence: TGTGCCAGCAGCGTAGGGTCAGGCAGGTTTAATGAAAAACTGTTTTTT.

The rearrangement joins TRBV4-1 to TRBJ2-7; 7 bases line up with TRBD1. The CDR3 runs 17 residues. The V gene end was trimmed by 0 bases and the J gene end by 1 base; junction bases not matched to a gene: 9. Germline assignment: CDR1 MGHRA and CDR2 YSYEKL. CDR3 sequence (DNA): TGCGCCAGCAGCCAAGATAGGAGCAGGGGGATGTCCTACGAGCAGTACTTC. Its translation: CASSQDRSRGMSYEQYF.

This chain connects TRBV19 to TRBJ1-3; D may be TRBD1 (5 bases). This CDR3 has 16 amino acids. Germline values: CDR1 LNHDA, CDR2 SQIVND (reference sequence). Trimming left V 5 bases short and J 0 bases short, with 14 bases between. CDR3 sequence (DNA): TGTGCCAGTAGTCCCCCGACAGCGAGCTCTGGAAACACCATATATTTT. Amino acid sequence: CASSPPTASSGNTIYF.

The chain joins TRBV27 to TRBJ1-5, with D maybe TRBD1 (5 bases). There are 15 residues in the CDR3. Germline loops: CDR1 MNHEY, CDR2 SMNVEV (reference sequence). Trimming removed 2 bases at V and 3 bases at J, with 11 bases between. The CDR3 DNA reads as TGTGCCAGCAGTTTAAGTACGGGGACCAATCAGCCCCAGCATTTT. This sequence encodes CASSLSTGTNQPQHF.

This chain uses TRBV7-9 with TRBJ1-1, with 7 bases fitting TRBD1. CDR3 length: 14 residues. V shed 2 bases and J 4 bases; nucleotides not matched to a gene: 4. Germline CDR1 and CDR2: SEHNR and FQNEAQ (reference sequence). CDR3 in amino acids: CASSLPGGGTEAFF. CDR3 in DNA: TGTGCCAGCAGCTTACCAGGGGGGGGCACTGAAGCTTTCTTT. Complete variable domain (other parts from reference TRBV7-9 and TRBJ1-1): DTGVSQNPRHKITKRGQNVTFRCDPISEHNRLYWYRQTLGQGPEFLTYFQNEAQLEKSRLLSDRFSAERPKGSFSTLEIQRTEQGDSAMYLCASSLPGGGTEAFFGQGTRLTVV.

J is TRBJ2-2 and V is TRBV6-5, with D possibly matching TRBD2 (6 bases). Deletions cut 5 bases from V and 1 base from J, with 11 bases between. The CDR3 covers 15 residues. Germline-derived CDR1 and CDR2 are MNHEY and SVGAGI. CDR3 protein: CASSPQGLNTGELFF. The CDR3 coding sequence is TGTGCCAGCAGTCCCCAGGGACTGAACACCGGGGAGCTGTTTTTT.

This clone was detected once. The rearrangement links TRBV5-3 to TRBJ1-4, with TRBD1 as a possible D gene (5 bases). TRBV5-3 is marked as an open reading frame, function uncertain. Between the trimmed V and J ends, which lost 4 bases and 8 bases, there was a span of 18 bases. CDR3 length: 15 residues. CDR3 loop: CARSRGVRAGEKLFF. The CDR3 DNA sequence: TGTGCCAGAAGCCGGGGTGTCAGAGCAGGGGAAAAACTGTTTTTT.

This chain joins TRBV10-3 and TRBJ1-2, with TRBD1 as a possible D gene (5 bases). Germline loops: CDR1 ENHRY, CDR2 SYGVKD. The CDR3 is made up of 15 amino acids. Trimming removed 1 base from V and 4 bases from J, with 13 bases in between. This CDR3 is CAISELAGPVYGYTF. The CDR3, as DNA: TGTGCCATCAGTGAGTTGGCAGGGCCCGTCTATGGCTACACCTTC.

There are a few counts of this clone. The chain employs TRBV6-1 and TRBJ1-5, with D possibly matching TRBD1 (6 bases). CDR1 and CDR2 (germline): MNHNS, SASEGT. Trimming pared 1 base from V and 5 bases from J, leaving 15 bases between. The CDR3 contains 16 residues. The CDR3 here is CASSEDEGGGYQPQHF. DNA for the CDR3: TGTGCCAGCAGTGAAGACGAGGGGGGGGGATATCAGCCCCAGCATTTT.

In nucleotides, the CDR3 is TGTGCCAGCAGCCCCTCGCAAACGCCTGATACGCAGTATTTT. This encodes CASSPSQTPDTQYF. This chain connects TRBV7-9 to TRBJ2-3, with unresolved D. V lost 5 bases and J 6 bases, leaving 15 bases between the germline ends. CDR3 length: 14 amino acids. CDR1 and CDR2 from the germline V gene are SEHNR and FQNEAQ (reference sequence).

J is TRBJ2-5 and V is TRBV13; either TRBD1 or TRBD2 may supply D (5 bases each). CDR3 length: 13 residues. In germline, CDR1 is PRHDT, CDR2 FYEKMQ (reference sequence). The V and J ends lost 8 bases and 3 bases respectively, with 13 bases between them. CDR3 nucleotides: TGTGCCAGCTTGAGGGGTAGGGAAGAGACCCAGTACTTC. It translates to CASLRGREETQYF.

The V and J genes are TRBV7-3 and TRBJ1-2; D possibly corresponds to TRBD1 (5 bases). This CDR3 region has 15 residues. Germline loops: CDR1 SGHTA, CDR2 FQGTGA. Trimming took 1 base from V and 0 from J, leaving 9 bases between them. CDR3 DNA: TGTGCCAGCAGCTTAAATCCGGGGCCTAACTATGGCTACACCTTC. Protein sequence: CASSLNPGPNYGYTF.

The table lists this clone with a count of one. This chain connects TRBV18 to TRBJ1-6, with no clear D. The CDR3 runs to 15 residues. Looked up from germline, CDR1 is KGHSH and CDR2 is LQKENI. V dropped 5 bases and J dropped 4 bases, with 12 bases sitting between them. The CDR3 DNA sequence: TGTGCCAGCTCATTCTCCGGGGAGTATAATTCACCCCTCCACTTT. Translation: CASSFSGEYNSPLHF.

Concerning this clone itself: The same CDR3 is also encoded by other DNA sequences in this sample. The chain recombines TRBV6-5 with TRBJ2-7; 8 bases are a match to TRBD1. Trimming took 2 bases from V and 2 from J; bases not matched to a gene: 2. Germline CDR1 MNHEY, CDR2 SVGAGI. The length of the CDR3 is 14 residues. The DNA of the CDR3 is TGTGCCAGCAGTTACGGGGACAGGCCCTACGAGCAGTACTTC. This gives the protein CASSYGDRPYEQYF.

V usage is TRBV2 and J usage is TRBJ1-5, with D perhaps matching TRBD1 (5 bases). Germline values: CDR1 SNHLY, CDR2 FYNNEI. Trimming stripped 4 bases from V and 6 bases from J, with 13 bases between. This CDR3 has 14 residues. The chain's CDR3 is CASSAAGVLQPQHF. CDR3 in DNA: TGTGCCAGCAGTGCGGCGGGGGTTCTTCAGCCCCAGCATTTT.

This chain joins TRBV9 and TRBJ1-2, with 11 nucleotides matching TRBD1. The trim removed 4 bases at V and 6 bases at J, leaving 5 bases unmatched. The CDR3 covers 14 residues. Per germline, CDR1 SGDLS and CDR2 YYNGEE. For the CDR3, the DNA is TGTGCCAGCAGCCCCGGACAGGGGGCTCATGGCTACACCTTC. Translated, it gives CASSPGQGAHGYTF.

The chain joins TRBV5-1 to TRBJ2-3; 9 nucleotides align to TRBD1. After removal of 3 bases from V and 0 bases from J, the junction contained 2 bases not matched to a gene. CDR3 length equals 15 residues. CDR1 is SGHRS and CDR2 is YFSETQ in the germline V gene. CDR3 in amino acids: CASSSGQGSTDTQYF. The DNA for the CDR3 is TGCGCCAGCAGCTCGGGACAGGGTAGCACAGATACGCAGTATTTT.

The chain couples TRBV6-1 to TRBJ1-2; D gene unclear. The CDR3 totals 12 residues. CDR1 and CDR2 from the germline V gene are MNHNS and SASEGT. The ends were cut back, 7 bases at V and 1 base at J, with 7 bases in the middle. In nucleotides, the CDR3 is TGTGCCAGCACAGCCGATAACTATGGCTACACCTTC. This encodes CASTADNYGYTF.